This TCR beta chain was sequenced during a study of tumor-infiltrating lymphocytes in primary liver carcinoma (dated by TCRdb to the late 2010s). Background for the entire study: Of the five patients (three men and two women, aged 30 to 69 years), four had hepatocellular carcinoma and one had combined HCC and intrahepatic cholangiocarcinoma. Roughly 3.65 to 7.13 million productive TCRbeta reads were obtained per sample, and no significant difference in read depth was found between tissue types. TCRbeta repertoire sequencing, expression microarrays and whole-exome sequencing were combined in the study across five regions of each liver tumor, with adjacent normal tissue and blood also included. To link TCRbeta repertoire diversity to the local molecular phenotype, the 20 to 25 tumor region samples were profiled with Agilent mRNA microarrays. High reproducibility was observed for the technical replicate repertoires, with mean shared-clone rates approximately 0.9 and correlation coefficients above 0.98. A total of 35 or so specimens from 5 patients underwent TCRbeta repertoire sequencing, comprising 25 tumor regions, 5 adjacent noncancerous liver tissues and 5 peripheral blood samples. Tumors of the five patients were stage T1-T3 N0M0 with maximum diameters of about 4.2 to 10 cm. Study-wide findings and limitations: Comparison of CD4+ and CD8+ T cell repertoires was precluded by the use of bulk unsorted samples. With just 4 or 5 patients in the study, the authors point out that the findings should be validated in a larger study. Compared with blood, tumors had a significantly larger share of the repertoire taken up by the top 250 clones (p = 0.039). Because only the TCR beta chain was sequenced and unpaired alpha chains were not captured, true repertoire diversity is likely underestimated. Repertoire overlap was higher between tumor regions (mean around 36%) than tumor-adjacent (approximately 17%) or tumor-blood (about 14%) pairs, consistent with antigen-driven expansion. Only roughly 8-25% of top clones appeared in all five regions of a tumor, which suggests that tumor-infiltrating T cells are spatially heterogeneous.

Using a constant-region primer and ProtoScript II reverse transcriptase, TCRbeta-specific cDNA was reverse-transcribed from 450 to 650 ng total RNA. TCRbeta libraries were built with three nested multiplex PCR rounds, a slightly modified ARM-PCR procedure. Each of the first two PCR rounds ran for approximately 10 cycles and used multiplex TRBV1-TRBV30 forward primers together with a Cbeta reverse primer. A final 25-cycle PCR with Deep VentR polymerase added sample barcodes and Illumina adapters. Amplicons of 200-500 bp were gel-purified with a QIAquick gel extraction kit before sequencing. The TCRbeta amplicons were sequenced with 250-bp paired-end reads on an Illumina HiSeq 2500. The paper's data handling went like this. Reads were quality-trimmed with Trimmomatic v0.33, and paired reads were merged with FLASH v1.2.11 to recover full CDR3 sequences. MiGEC v1.2.1b assigned V, D and J germline segments to the rearranged TCRbeta sequences. VDJtools v1.0.0 computed clonotype statistics and Shannon-Wiener diversity indices. Except for diversity analysis, only each sample's 250 most abundant clonotypes were used in subsequent analyses to reduce sampling bias. The public reads were quality trimmed at Q25 with fastp and then assembled into clones with MiXCR by TCRdb, keeping productive beta chains. Entries that share a CDR3 protein sequence are merged under the most common genes and DNA. These V and J calls originate from TCRdb's pipeline instead of the authors' own analysis. The sample profile shows some 190,000 distinct CDR3 sequences; over 80% of them were found once. Around 18% of the sample comes from the top ten.

Regarding this clonotype: Its antigen remains unidentified. Base quality data are lacking; no much larger clone is found one base away.

Without any cell sorting, total RNA and DNA were co-extracted from about 20-30 mg of bulk tissue using the AllPrep DNA/RNA mini kit. Between late 2015 and March 2016, a few patients in China with histopathologically diagnosed primary liver carcinoma had surgical resection. At the time of sampling, the patients were treatment-naive and had chronic HBV infection. Each tumor was sampled at five spatially separated regions: the tumor centre plus the superior, inferior, left-lateral and right-lateral poles. Histological examination found more than 90% viable tumor cells in every tumor sample. Pieces of fresh tumor and adjacent tissue were cut in half, with one half kept in RNAlater at -80 degrees C and the other half sent for histology. The CDR3 has 13 amino acids, counting the end cysteine and phenylalanine. The DNA shown is the 39-base CDR3, in frame from base 1. The germline ends are 8 bases apart after V is trimmed by 10 bases and J by 1 base.

The receptor was isolated from a man aged 40-55 years with primary liver carcinoma and hepatitis B virus infection. Specimen: tumor tissue from primary liver carcinoma. This chain joins TRBV12-3 or TRBV12-4 to TRBJ2-6; the D gene cannot be resolved reliably. The DNA sequence is given as TGTGCCATCATCATTTCTGGGGCCAACGTCCTGACTTTC. This encodes CAIIISGANVLTF.